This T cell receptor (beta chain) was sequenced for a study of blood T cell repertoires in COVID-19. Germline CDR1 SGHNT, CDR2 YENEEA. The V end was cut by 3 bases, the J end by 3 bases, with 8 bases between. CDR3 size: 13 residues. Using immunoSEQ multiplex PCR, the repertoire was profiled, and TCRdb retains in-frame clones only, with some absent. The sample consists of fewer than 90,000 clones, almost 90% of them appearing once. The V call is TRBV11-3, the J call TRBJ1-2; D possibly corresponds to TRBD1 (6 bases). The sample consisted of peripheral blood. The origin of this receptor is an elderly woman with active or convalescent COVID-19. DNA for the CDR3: TGTGCCAGCAGCTTGGACAGACACTATGGCTACACCTTC. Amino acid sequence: CASSLDRHYGYTF.